This TCR beta chain was identified during a study of cytomegalovirus exposure and HLA in healthy donors. Study-level background: Prior work identified 95 million to 120 million unique TCR beta sequences in around 170 million T cells.

The CDR3 runs to 14 residues. V lost 3 bases and J 8 bases, leaving 14 bases between the germline ends. Germline lookup yields CDR1 MGHRA and CDR2 YSYEKL. Each of the donors was a healthy bone marrow donor. The PCR was carried out with 60 Vbeta primers and 13 Jbeta primers. Some clones are missing from TCRdb's copy, which holds only in-frame ones; the method was immunoSEQ multiplex PCR. The sample consists of some 51,000 clones, roughly 71% of them appearing once. The V gene is TRBV4-1, the J gene TRBJ2-1; no clear D. The clonotype originates from a man between 40 and 49 years old in good health and CMV-seropositive. The sample was PBMCs. The CDR3 loop is CASSQTPLADEQFF. CDR3 bases: TGCGCCAGCAGCCAGACGCCTTTAGCTGATGAGCAGTTCTTC.